Each of the 16 T cell receptor beta chains below was sequenced from the same sample in a study of early stage breast cancer tumors. TCRdb's table, derived via immunoSEQ multiplex PCR, lists solely in-frame clones and lacks some. The profile covers over 25,000 clones, with roughly 55% appearing a single time and 8.5% taken by the ten largest. Sequenced: breast tumor tissue. The receptors were sampled from a person aged 45 to 59 with breast cancer.

This sequence joins TRBV9 and TRBJ2-3, with 9 bases lining up with TRBD2. Germline-derived CDR1 and CDR2 are SGDLS and YYNGEE. J gave up 0 bases and V 0 bases, and 2 bases lay outside the gene matches. This CDR3 is 16 amino acids long. The CDR3 reads CASSVVSGGSTDTQYF. For the CDR3, the DNA is TGTGCCAGCAGCGTAGTTAGCGGGGGTAGCACAGATACGCAGTATTTT.

The chain recombines TRBV7-6 with TRBJ1-4; a weak D match, TRBD1 (5 bases). The CDR3 has 14 amino acids. The germline V and J ends were trimmed by 7 bases and 8 bases, with 17 bases remaining between them. Germline V gives CDR1 SGHVS, CDR2 FNYEAQ. The CDR3 DNA reads TGTGCCAGCACCCCGGGGGGTCCGGGGGAAAAACTGTTTTTT. Protein sequence: CASTPGGPGEKLFF. Looking up the rest from reference TRBV7-6 and TRBJ1-4 gives the full variable domain: GAGVSQSPRYKVTKRGQDVALRCDPISGHVSLYWYRQALGQGPEFLTYFNYEAQQDKSGLPNDRFSAERPEGSISTLTIQRTEQRDSAMYRCASTPGGPGEKLFFGSGTQLSVL.

The chain uses TRBV19 and TRBJ1-1, with D maybe TRBD1 (5 bases). Between the trimmed V and J ends, which lost 6 bases and 0 bases, there was a span of 11 bases. Germline CDR1 and CDR2: LNHDA and SQIVND (reference sequence). This CDR3 is 14 amino acids long. The CDR3 DNA follows: TGTGCCAGTAGCCGACAGACCATGAACACTGAAGCTTTCTTT. Its translation: CASSRQTMNTEAFF. Looking up the rest from reference TRBV19 and TRBJ1-1 gives the full variable domain: DGGITQSPKYLFRKEGQNVTLSCEQNLNHDAMYWYRQDPGQGLRLIYYSQIVNDFQKGDIAEGYSVSREKKESFPLTVTSAQKNPTAFYLCASSRQTMNTEAFFGQGTRLTVV.

This clone was seen a few times. This sequence joins TRBV18 and TRBJ1-1; D possibly corresponds to TRBD1 (5 bases). Germline V gene lookup returns CDR1 KGHSH and CDR2 LQKENI. The ends were cut back, 4 bases at V and 1 base at J, with 13 bases in the middle. The CDR3 runs to 15 residues. The CDR3: CASSQNLGENTEAFF. For the CDR3, the DNA is TGTGCCAGCTCACAGAACCTAGGGGAGAACACTGAAGCTTTCTTT.

This clone is judged medium-sized. V usage is TRBV2 and J usage is TRBJ2-2; D ambiguous. CDR3 length: 13 amino acids. V gave up 11 bases and J gave up 2 bases, with 12 bases separating them. Germline CDR1 SNHLY, CDR2 FYNNEI. The CDR3 coding sequence is TGTGCCTCCTCACTGCACAACACCGGGGAGCTGTTTTTT. Translating it yields CASSLHNTGELFF.

This clone appeared once. V is TRBV28 and J is TRBJ2-2; D possibly corresponds to TRBD2 (5 bases). The V gene's germline CDR1 is MDHEN and CDR2 SYDVKM. The CDR3 sequence is 14 residues long. Trimming stripped 4 bases from V and 3 bases from J, with 9 bases between. The CDR3 loop is CASSSSGDTGELFF. The CDR3, as DNA: TGTGCCAGCAGTTCAAGCGGAGACACCGGGGAGCTGTTTTTT.

This clone was seen more than once but under ten times. This chain uses TRBV5-4 with TRBJ1-1; the match to TRBD1 covers 7 bases. Germline assignment: CDR1 SGHNT and CDR2 YYREEE (reference sequence). V shed 5 bases, J shed 6 bases, and the junction held 4 bases outside the gene matches. This CDR3 has 12 residues. The CDR3 DNA follows: TGTGCCAGCAGTACAGGGGCGGCTGAAGCTTTCTTT. As protein: CASSTGAAEAFF. The whole variable domain, filled in from reference TRBV5-4 and TRBJ1-1, reads ETGVTQSPTHLIKTRGQQVTLRCSSQSGHNTVSWYQQALGQGPQFIFQYYREEENGRGNFPPRFSGLQFPNYSSELNVNALELDDSALYLCASSTGAAEAFFGQGTRLTVV.

The rearrangement uses TRBV14 and TRBJ2-2, with TRBD1 matching over 10 bases. In germline, CDR1 is SGHDN, CDR2 FVKESK. This CDR3 is built from 16 residues. V lost 2 bases and J lost 5; bases outside the gene matches: 5. CDR3 loop: CASSQLRTGGTGELFF. In DNA form, the CDR3 reads TGTGCCAGCAGCCAACTCCGGACAGGGGGTACCGGGGAGCTGTTTTTT.

V is TRBV7-8 and J is TRBJ1-1; TRBD1 matches 8 bases. The CDR3 covers 12 residues. CDR1 is SGHVS, CDR2 FQNEAQ, per germline. With 6 bases clipped from V and 3 bases from J, the junction kept 0 bases outside the gene matches. CDR3 sequence (DNA): TGTGCCAGCAGGGACAGGGACACTGAAGCTTTCTTT. Translation gives CASRDRDTEAFF.

The chain links TRBV7-2 to TRBJ2-7, with D possibly matching TRBD2 (5 bases). The CDR3 extends over 14 amino acids. The V gene lost 1 base and the J gene lost 5 bases, with 12 bases spanning the gap. Germline V lookup: CDR1 SGHTA, CDR2 FQGNSA. CDR3 amino acids: CASSLEPGSDEQYF. The CDR3 DNA follows: TGTGCCAGCAGCTTAGAGCCGGGGTCGGACGAGCAGTACTTC.

The rearrangement joins TRBV5-4 to TRBJ2-1; 8 bases fit TRBD2. The length of the CDR3 is 15 residues. V trimming: 4 bases; J trimming: 9 bases; junction bases outside the gene matches: 12. The germline CDR1 and CDR2 sequences are SGHNT and YYREEE (reference sequence). CDR3 loop: CASSLGLAQRGEQFF. Here the CDR3 DNA reads TGTGCCAGCAGCCTCGGACTAGCCCAGAGGGGTGAGCAGTTCTTC. The complete variable domain, with remaining parts taken from reference TRBV5-4 and TRBJ2-1, reads ETGVTQSPTHLIKTRGQQVTLRCSSQSGHNTVSWYQQALGQGPQFIFQYYREEENGRGNFPPRFSGLQFPNYSSELNVNALELDDSALYLCASSLGLAQRGEQFFGPGTRLTVL.

V usage is TRBV7-2 and J usage is TRBJ1-1; D ambiguous. Germline CDR1 SGHTA, CDR2 FQGNSA. V was clipped by 3 bases and J by 0 bases, with 5 bases between them. The CDR3 is made up of 13 amino acids. CDR3 in amino acids: CASSFWMNTEAFF. The CDR3 DNA sequence: TGTGCCAGCAGCTTCTGGATGAACACTGAAGCTTTCTTT.

The sample holds a few counts of this clone. The gene calls are TRBV15 and TRBJ1-4, with a possible D match to TRBD1 (5 bases). Deletions cut 5 bases from V and 3 bases from J, with 13 bases between. Germline values: CDR1 LNHNV, CDR2 YYDKDF (reference sequence). The CDR3 has 15 amino acids. The CDR3 DNA reads TGTGCCACCAGCGGGTGGAAAGGGGCTAATGAAAAACTGTTTTTT. The encoded protein is CATSGWKGANEKLFF.

This clone was seen a single time. V gene TRBV5-1 combines with J gene TRBJ2-2; the match to TRBD1 covers 9 bases. V lost 4 bases, J lost 4 bases, and 5 bases stayed unmatched. Germline loops: CDR1 SGHRS, CDR2 YFSETQ. CDR3 size: 15 residues. The CDR3 protein is CASSDGQGPTGELFF. In DNA, the CDR3 is TGCGCCAGCAGCGATGGACAGGGGCCCACCGGGGAGCTGTTTTTT.

The chain recombines TRBV29-1 with TRBJ1-1; TRBD1 is a possible D gene (5 bases). Deletions cut 4 bases from V and 10 bases from J, with 37 bases between. The CDR3 has 19 amino acids. Germline loops: CDR1 SQVTM, CDR2 ANQGSEA. Here the CDR3 DNA reads TGCAGCGTTGCGTTAATTCCCCACTCACCCCAGGGAGCGGGCGATACAGCTTTCTTT. This gives the protein CSVALIPHSPQGAGDTAFF.

The genes are TRBV2 and TRBJ1-5; no clear D. Germline V lookup: CDR1 SNHLY, CDR2 FYNNEI. The CDR3 runs 13 residues. Between the trimmed V and J ends, which lost 7 bases and 2 bases, there was a span of 9 bases. The CDR3 region is CASKPWGNQPQHF. The CDR3, as DNA: TGTGCCAGCAAACCCTGGGGCAATCAGCCCCAGCATTTT.